This T cell receptor beta chain was sequenced during a study of T cell responses to AZD1222 COVID-19 vaccine. Sequenced by immunoSEQ multiplex PCR; TCRdb stores in-frame clones only, minus some. The sample records some 200,000 clones, approximately 91% being singletons. This CDR3 has 14 residues. Germline loops: CDR1 SGHNT, CDR2 YYREEE (reference sequence). The ends lost 0 bases at V and 9 bases at J; junction bases unmatched: 4. The TCR originated in an adult who received the AZD1222 COVID-19 vaccine. V is TRBV5-4 and J is TRBJ2-2; TRBD2 matches at 8 bases. The sample consisted of peripheral blood, taken 28 days after the second AZD1222 dose. CDR3 nucleotides: TGTGCCAGCAGCTTGGACGGGAGGGAGAGGGAGCTGTTTTTT. Protein: CASSLDGRERELFF.